Shown below are 25 T cell receptor beta chains from a single sample sequenced in a study of identical twins. TCRdb fed the 5' RACE reads into MiXCR, producing one record per CDR3 protein. Among hundreds of thousands of distinct CDR3 sequences listed, approximately 13% were seen once. These same data were also listed under a study on yellow fever vaccine responses in identical twins.

Sequencing was performed on CD8+ T cells sorted from blood. These receptors came from a woman aged 18-29 years in good health.

V is TRBV18 and J is TRBJ2-3; the D gene could be TRBD1 or TRBD2 (5 bases each). The CDR3 loop spans 15 amino acids. CDR1 is KGHSH and CDR2 is LQKENI in the germline V gene. Trimming took off 6 bases at V and 1 base at J, with 14 bases between the two ends. CDR3 residues: CASSGLGGGTDTQYF. The CDR3 nucleotides read TGTGCCAGCTCTGGCCTTGGGGGTGGCACAGATACGCAGTATTTT.

This clonotype occurred a few times. This chain links TRBV7-9 with TRBJ2-7; 7 bases are shared with TRBD1. This CDR3 contains 15 residues. Looked up from germline, CDR1 is SEHNR and CDR2 is FQNEAQ (reference sequence). Trimming at V came to 1 base and at J to 4 bases, leaving 7 bases not matched to a gene. The CDR3 bases are TGTGCCAGCAGCTTAGACAGGGGTAGTATTTACGAGCAGTACTTC. It is translated as CASSLDRGSIYEQYF.

This clonotype showed up just a few times. The genes are TRBV4-1 and TRBJ2-5; D unclear. Per germline, CDR1 MGHRA and CDR2 YSYEKL. The CDR3 spans 15 residues. V lost 0 bases to trimming and J lost 5 bases, with 13 bases between them. CDR3 in DNA: TGCGCCAGCAGCCAAGATGTGCTAGAAACGGAGACCCAGTACTTC. Its translation: CASSQDVLETETQYF.

The table lists this clonotype with a few counts. J is TRBJ2-1 and V is TRBV9; TRBD1 might be the D (7 bases). The CDR3 sequence is 13 residues long. V lost 2 bases, J lost 9 bases, and 12 bases lay in between. CDR1 and CDR2 (germline): SGDLS, YYNGEE. The CDR3 DNA reads TGTGCCAGCAGCGTGGAGGGGGCGACTGAGCAGTTCTTC. Translation: CASSVEGATEQFF.

This clonotype was counted a few times. The chain carries TRBV6-1 and TRBJ2-5; no clear D gene. The CDR3 runs 15 residues. The V end was cut by 4 bases, the J end by 5 bases, with 17 bases between. CDR1 MNHNS and CDR2 SASEGT come from the germline V gene. CDR3 protein: CASSVSPGYTETQYF. The DNA for the CDR3 is TGTGCCAGCAGTGTATCTCCAGGATATACCGAGACCCAGTACTTC.

V gene TRBV3-1 combines with J gene TRBJ1-2; 9 nucleotides line up with TRBD1. CDR1 LGHDT and CDR2 YNNKEL come from the germline V gene (reference sequence). V dropped 3 bases and J dropped 5; count of bases not matched to a gene: 7. There are 15 residues in the CDR3. CDR3 residues: CASSHTGTGTYGYTF. The CDR3 coding sequence is TGTGCCAGCAGCCACACCGGGACAGGGACTTATGGCTACACCTTC.

This clonotype was seen more than once but under ten times. The chain uses TRBV15 and TRBJ2-3, with 9 bases fitting TRBD2. The junction had 14 bases not matched to a gene; V was cut back by 0 bases and J by 7 bases. CDR3 length: 18 amino acids. CDR1 and CDR2 from the germline V gene are LNHNV and YYDKDF (reference sequence). The CDR3 spells CATSREYMGGGAVYTQYF. CDR3 nucleotides: TGTGCCACCAGCAGAGAGTATATGGGCGGGGGGGCCGTATATACGCAGTATTTT. The complete variable domain, with remaining parts taken from reference TRBV15 and TRBJ2-3, reads DAMVIQNPRYQVTQFGKPVTLSCSQTLNHNVMYWYQQKSSQAPKLLFHYYDKDFNNEADTPDNFQSRRPNTSFCFLDIRSPGLGDTAMYLCATSREYMGGGAVYTQYFGPGTRLTVL.

This clonotype showed up just a few times. This chain links TRBV7-2 with TRBJ2-1; 11 nucleotides align to TRBD2. Germline V lookup: CDR1 SGHTA, CDR2 FQGNSA. J was trimmed by 4 bases and V by 6 bases; bases with no gene match: 8. CDR3 size: 16 residues. The CDR3 DNA reads TGTGCCAGCAGGGTTACTAGCGGGAGCGCGTACAATGAGCAGTTCTTC. Translated, it gives CASRVTSGSAYNEQFF.

CDR3 DNA: TGTGCCAGCAGTTTGCGGGGGAGCTTCGGCACCGGGGAGCTGTTTTTT. Its protein product is CASSLRGSFGTGELFF. The chain links TRBV28 to TRBJ2-2, with 7 nucleotides matching TRBD2. CDR1 MDHEN and CDR2 SYDVKM come from the germline V gene. This CDR3 contains 16 residues. The V gene end was trimmed by 3 bases and the J gene end by 4 bases; junction bases not matched to a gene: 8.

This clonotype has a count of ten or more. The chain carries TRBV7-9 and TRBJ1-3, with no clear D. Trimming pared 8 bases from V and 0 bases from J, leaving 17 bases between. CDR1 is SEHNR and CDR2 is FQNEAQ in the germline V gene (reference sequence). This CDR3 is 16 amino acids long. This CDR3 reads CASWPGHSLSGNTIYF. For the CDR3, the DNA is TGTGCCAGCTGGCCCGGGCACAGCCTCTCTGGAAACACCATATATTTT.

This clonotype was counted a few times. The chain combines TRBV20-1 with TRBJ2-1; 8 bases match TRBD1. V lost 3 bases, J lost 3 bases, and 7 bases stayed unmatched. The V gene's germline CDR1 is DFQATT and CDR2 SNEGSKA (reference sequence). The CDR3 spans 15 residues. DNA for the CDR3: TGCAGTGCTAGTGACAGGGGTAAAGGCTACAATGAGCAGTTCTTC. Encoded protein: CSASDRGKGYNEQFF.

The table lists this clonotype with a few counts. V and J are TRBV9 and TRBJ2-3, with 12 nucleotides matching TRBD1. The germline CDR1 and CDR2 sequences are SGDLS and YYNGEE. The J segment lost 4 bases and the V segment lost 3 bases, leaving 15 bases of the junction unmatched. The CDR3 contains 19 residues. The CDR3 bases are TGTGCCAGCAGCGAAGCCGCTTTTGAGGGACAGGGGGCTGCAGATACGCAGTATTTT. Encoded protein: CASSEAAFEGQGAADTQYF. Drawing the rest from reference TRBV9 and TRBJ2-3, the complete variable domain is DSGVTQTPKHLITATGQRVTLRCSPRSGDLSVYWYQQSLDQGLQFLIQYYNGEERAKGNILERFSAQQFPDLHSELNLSSLELGDSALYFCASSEAAFEGQGAADTQYFGPGTRLTVL.

The V and J genes are TRBV6-5 and TRBJ2-3; TRBD2 matches 8 bases. With 0 bases clipped from V and 2 bases from J, the junction kept 4 bases outside the gene matches. This CDR3 has 16 amino acids. CDR1 MNHEY and CDR2 SVGAGI come from the germline V gene. In nucleotides, the CDR3 is TGTGCCAGCAGTTACTCGGCGGGAGGACACACAGATACGCAGTATTTT. Amino acids: CASSYSAGGHTDTQYF.

This sequence joins TRBV4-1 and TRBJ2-7, with a tentative D call TRBD2 (7 bases). Germline V gives CDR1 MGHRA, CDR2 YSYEKL. The CDR3 contains 14 residues. Between the trimmed V and J ends, which lost 1 base and 5 bases, there was a span of 12 bases. CDR3 sequence (DNA): TGCGCCAGCAGCCAAGGAGGGGGAGGGAACGAGCAGTACGTC. This encodes CASSQGGGGNEQYV.

In its sample, this clonotype was seen a few times. The chain has TRBV7-8 and TRBJ2-5; no clear D gene. Per the germline V gene, CDR1 is SGHVS and CDR2 is FQNEAQ. The CDR3 is 13 amino acids. Trimming stripped 2 bases from V and 0 bases from J, with 4 bases between. In DNA, the CDR3 is TGTGCCAGCAGCTTACTGGACCAAGAGACCCAGTACTTC. This encodes CASSLLDQETQYF.

The sample holds a few counts of this clonotype. A read error may account for a junction end that differs from germline. The J gene is TRBJ2-7, the V gene TRBV29-1; 7 bases are a match to TRBD1. The length of the CDR3 is 12 residues. Per the germline V gene, CDR1 is SQVTM and CDR2 is ANQGSEA. CDR3 region: CSVEGDSNEQYF. The CDR3 coding sequence is TGCAGCGTAGAAGGGGACAGCAACGAGCAGTACTTC.

The count of this clonotype is one. This may come from a read error, since a much larger clone is one base off. No conserved phenylalanine or tryptophan ends this CDR3, so it is likely a read error. CDR3 DNA: TGTGCCATCAGTACGGGGGACGCAACTAGCACAGATACGCAGTATTGT. Protein sequence: CAISTGDATSTDTQYC. The rearrangement joins TRBV10-3 to TRBJ2-3; D might be TRBD2 (6 bases). CDR1 ENHRY and CDR2 SYGVKD come from the germline V gene. The CDR3 length is 16 residues. V lost 5 bases and J lost 0, with 15 bases in between.

This clonotype was recorded a few times. The chain has TRBV29-1 and TRBJ2-7; D uncertain. V lost 3 bases and J lost 4, with 7 bases in between. The CDR3 totals 11 residues. Germline V gives CDR1 SQVTM, CDR2 ANQGSEA. The DNA for the CDR3 is TGCAGCGTTGAGTGGGGATACGAGCAGTACGTC. Translation gives CSVEWGYEQYV.

The genes are TRBV7-8 and TRBJ1-1; 7 bases are shared with TRBD1. CDR1 and CDR2 from the germline V gene are SGHVS and FQNEAQ. Trimming cost V 6 bases and J 0 bases; bases outside gene matches: 10. This CDR3 is 16 amino acids long. CDR3 in DNA: TGTGCCAGCAGTCGAGACAGGGCGGGCCTGAACACTGAAGCTTTCTTT. It codes for CASSRDRAGLNTEAFF.

This clonotype turned up a few times. V gene TRBV2 combines with J gene TRBJ2-1; 9 nucleotides match TRBD2. The CDR3 totals 16 residues. Losses at the gene ends were 6 bases for V and 5 bases for J; bases not matched to a gene: 11. Germline loops: CDR1 SNHLY, CDR2 FYNNEI. For the CDR3, the DNA is TGTGCCAGCAGCGCCACTAGCGGGTCTACACACAATGAGCAGTTCTTC. Protein product: CASSATSGSTHNEQFF.

This clonotype was counted at least ten times. This chain links TRBV5-5 with TRBJ2-1; 7 nucleotides align to TRBD2. There are 15 residues in the CDR3. The junction had 5 bases not matched to a gene; V was cut back by 1 base and J by 4 bases. CDR1 is SGHKS, CDR2 YYEKEE, per germline (reference sequence). The CDR3 region has the DNA TGTGCCAGCAGCTTGCGGCTAGCGGATTACAATGAGCAGTTCTTC. Translating gives CASSLRLADYNEQFF.

This clonotype was counted many times. V and J are TRBV10-2 and TRBJ2-5; possible D gene TRBD1, 6 bases. V gave up 2 bases and J gave up 2 bases, with 12 bases separating them. The CDR3 runs to 15 residues. Per the germline V gene, CDR1 is WSHSY and CDR2 is SAAADI. CDR3 coding DNA: TGCGCCAGCAGTGAGCCGGACAGACATCAAGAGACCCAGTACTTC. It translates to CASSEPDRHQETQYF.

This clonotype came up a few times. The V gene is TRBV20-1, the J gene TRBJ2-1; D perhaps matches TRBD2 (6 bases). With 5 bases removed from V and 0 bases from J, the gap between germline ends came to 14 bases. From germline, CDR1 is DFQATT and CDR2 SNEGSKA (reference sequence). The CDR3 extends over 15 amino acids. The CDR3 region is CSAPGLSSSYNEQFF. The CDR3, as DNA: TGCAGTGCTCCAGGACTATCGAGCTCCTACAATGAGCAGTTCTTC.

This clonotype was observed a handful of times. V and J are TRBV7-2 and TRBJ2-1; D is ambiguous. Trimming removed 3 bases from V and 0 bases from J, with 12 bases in between. Germline CDR1 is SGHTA and CDR2 is FQGNSA. CDR3 size: 16 residues. The CDR3 nucleotides are TGTGCCAGCAGCTTGAGCTTAGGAAGCTCCTACAATGAGCAGTTCTTC. The encoded protein is CASSLSLGSSYNEQFF.

There are a few counts of this clonotype. The chain combines TRBV28 with TRBJ2-1, with 10 bases identical to TRBD1. After removal of 7 bases from V and 7 bases from J, the junction contained 4 bases not matched to a gene. CDR1 MDHEN and CDR2 SYDVKM come from the germline V gene. This CDR3 has 13 amino acids. The CDR3 loop is CASTGQGINEQFF. CDR3 nucleotide sequence: TGTGCCAGCACGGGACAGGGGATTAATGAGCAGTTCTTC.